Listed below are T cell receptor beta chains from one sample, sequenced in a study of T cell responses to AZD1222 COVID-19 vaccine. Clones were sequenced by immunoSEQ multiplex PCR, and TCRdb holds only the in-frame ones, with some missing. This table holds about 60,000 clones, 85% to 90% found once. The sequencing here drew on peripheral blood, taken on day 0 of AZD1222 vaccination. The receptors come from an adult in good health. CDR3s include the opening cysteine and the closing phenylalanine or tryptophan. A D gene is named only where the DNA matches it firmly. The size entry is marked missing in some rows and otherwise reads once, few, many or a size class.

>TRBJ1-5|TRBD1|NA|TRBV19
CASSKGQIAQHF
TGTGCCAGTAGTAAGGGACAGATCGCCCAGCATTTT
>TRBJ2-2|NA|NA|TRBV7-9
CASSLATGGGELFF
TGTGCCAGCAGCTTAGCGACTGGAGGCGGGGAGCTGTTTTTT
>TRBJ1-2|NA|NA|TRBV9
CASSPRDNDRSYTF
TGTGCCAGCAGCCCTCGGGACAACGACAGAAGCTACACCTTC
>TRBJ1-1|NA|NA|TRBV27
CASRNRDLPTTEAFF
TGTGCCAGCAGGAACAGGGATCTCCCAACAACTGAAGCTTTCTTT
>TRBJ1-2|NA|NA|TRBV19
CASSTTGPEGGYTF
TGTGCCAGTAGTACAACCGGGCCCGAAGGGGGCTACACCTTC
>TRBJ1-6|NA|few|TRBV12-3/TRBV12-4
CASSLGAKLHF
TGTGCCAGCAGTTTAGGTGCCAAACTCCACTTT
>TRBJ2-7|NA|NA|TRBV19
CVRGWEQYF
TGTGTTCGAGGGTGGGAGCAGTACTTC
>TRBJ1-1|NA|NA|TRBV5-4
CASSLEQGRGGTEAFF
TGTGCCAGCAGCTTGGAACAGGGAAGAGGTGGCACTGAAGCTTTCTTT
>TRBJ1-1|NA|few|TRBV6-5
CASQGGSTEAFF
TGTGCCAGTCAGGGCGGGAGCACTGAAGCTTTCTTT
>TRBJ1-5|NA|NA|TRBV6-5
CASRPIHAGQPQHF
TGTGCCAGCAGACCCATCCATGCAGGTCAGCCCCAGCATTTT
>TRBJ2-3|TRBD2|NA|TRBV30
CAWSVGAGVTDTQYF
TGTGCCTGGAGTGTAGGGGCGGGGGTGACAGATACGCAGTATTTT
>TRBJ1-5|TRBD1|NA|TRBV10-2
CASSVEGDRLNQPQHF
TGCGCCAGCAGTGTTGAGGGGGACAGGCTCAATCAGCCCCAGCATTTT
>TRBJ1-5|NA|NA|TRBV7-2
CASSLLAPHGNQPQHF
TGTGCCAGCAGCTTATTAGCCCCCCATGGCAATCAGCCCCAGCATTTT
>TRBJ1-2|NA|NA|TRBV5-1
CASSLGPRSLQGALGYGYTF
TGCGCCAGCAGCTTGGGACCCCGGAGCCTACAGGGCGCATTAGGGTATGGCTACACCTTC
>TRBJ1-1|NA|NA|TRBV5-1
CASSHGGPTIAEAFF
TGCGCCAGCAGCCACGGCGGACCAACTATCGCTGAAGCTTTCTTT
>TRBJ1-2|NA|NA|TRBV6-6
CASSSPVRYGYTF
TGTGCCAGCAGTTCCCCAGTTAGATATGGCTACACCTTC
>TRBJ1-1|TRBD1|NA|TRBV11-2
CASSSGGVSGTEAFF
TGTGCCAGCAGTTCAGGGGGGGTCTCGGGCACTGAAGCTTTCTTT
>TRBJ1-2|NA|few|TRBV19
CASSIAFSYGYTF
TGTGCCAGTAGTATAGCCTTTTCCTATGGCTACACCTTC
>TRBJ1-1|TRBD1|NA|TRBV19
CASSTGGVMNTEAFF
TGTGCCAGTAGTACAGGGGGAGTTATGAACACTGAAGCTTTCTTT
>TRBJ1-4|NA|few|TRBV3-1/TRBV3-2
CASSQGGRGEKLFF
TGTGCCAGCAGCCAAGGAGGCAGAGGGGAAAAACTGTTTTTT
>TRBJ1-1|TRBD1|NA|TRBV9
CASSPRGQGANTEAFF
TGTGCCAGCAGCCCTAGGGGTCAGGGGGCAAACACTGAAGCTTTCTTT
>TRBJ1-4|TRBD1|NA|TRBV18
CASSPPGQVLEKLFF
TGTGCCAGCTCACCTCCGGGACAGGTACTAGAAAAACTGTTTTTT